These 3 T cell receptor beta chains were sequenced from one sample in a study of technical replicates of blood from several donors. Method: immunoSEQ multiplex PCR; TCRdb's copy keeps in-frame clones and lacks some. The table shows roughly 71,000 clones, with 85% to 95% occurring only once. The sample was T cells isolated from PBMCs. The receptors here all came from a human donor in good health.

The chain recombines TRBV4-1 with TRBJ1-3; D unresolved. V lost 3 bases and J lost 3, with 15 bases in between. CDR1 and CDR2 (germline): MGHRA, YSYEKL. The CDR3 runs 16 residues. CDR3 sequence reads: CASSQGGQRFGNTIYF. CDR3 DNA sequence: TGCGCCAGCAGCCAGGGAGGTCAGAGGTTTGGAAACACCATATATTTT.

This chain joins TRBV10-3 and TRBJ2-7; possibly TRBD2 for D (6 bases). This CDR3 is built from 13 residues. Trimming pared 2 bases from V and 6 bases from J, leaving 11 bases between. Germline V CDR1 and CDR2: ENHRY, SYGVKD. DNA for the CDR3: TGTGCCATCAGTGAGGTGGGGACTCCCGAGCAGTACTTC. This codes for CAISEVGTPEQYF.

This chain uses TRBV13 with TRBJ1-1, with 7 bases lining up with TRBD1. J was trimmed by 6 bases and V by 2 bases; bases with no gene match: 0. The CDR3 length is 12 residues. CDR1 is PRHDT, CDR2 FYEKMQ, per germline (reference sequence). The DNA for the CDR3 is TGTGCCAGCAGCTTACAGGGGGCTGAAGCTTTCTTT. Translation: CASSLQGAEAFF.